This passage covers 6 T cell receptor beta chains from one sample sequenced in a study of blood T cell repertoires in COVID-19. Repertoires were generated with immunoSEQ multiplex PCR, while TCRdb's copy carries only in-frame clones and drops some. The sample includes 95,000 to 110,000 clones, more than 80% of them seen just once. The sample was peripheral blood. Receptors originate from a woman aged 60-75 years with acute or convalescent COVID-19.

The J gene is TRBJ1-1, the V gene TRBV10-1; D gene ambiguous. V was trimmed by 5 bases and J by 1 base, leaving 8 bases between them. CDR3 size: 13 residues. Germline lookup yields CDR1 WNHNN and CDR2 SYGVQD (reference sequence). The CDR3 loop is CASSLQPNTEAFF. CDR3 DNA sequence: TGCGCCAGCAGTTTACAGCCGAACACTGAAGCTTTCTTT.

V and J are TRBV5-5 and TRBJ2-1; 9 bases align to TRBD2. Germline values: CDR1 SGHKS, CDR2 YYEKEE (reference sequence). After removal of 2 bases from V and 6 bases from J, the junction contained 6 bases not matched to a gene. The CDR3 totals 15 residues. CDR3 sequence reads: CASSFQGLATNEQFF. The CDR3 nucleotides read TGTGCCAGCAGCTTCCAAGGACTAGCGACCAATGAGCAGTTCTTC.

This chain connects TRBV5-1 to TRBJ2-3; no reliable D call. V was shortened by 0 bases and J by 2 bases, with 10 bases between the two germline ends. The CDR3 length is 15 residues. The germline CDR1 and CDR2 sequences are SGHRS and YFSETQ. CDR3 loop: CASSLVRSLTDTQYF. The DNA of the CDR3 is TGCGCCAGCAGCTTGGTTCGGTCCCTCACAGATACGCAGTATTTT.

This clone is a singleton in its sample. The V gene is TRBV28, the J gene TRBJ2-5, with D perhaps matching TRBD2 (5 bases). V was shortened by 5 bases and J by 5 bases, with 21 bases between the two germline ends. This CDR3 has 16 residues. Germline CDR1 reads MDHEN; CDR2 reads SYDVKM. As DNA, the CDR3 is TGTGCCAGCAGTCCAGTTGACCCGGGGAAAAGGGAGACCCAGTACTTC. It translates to CASSPVDPGKRETQYF.

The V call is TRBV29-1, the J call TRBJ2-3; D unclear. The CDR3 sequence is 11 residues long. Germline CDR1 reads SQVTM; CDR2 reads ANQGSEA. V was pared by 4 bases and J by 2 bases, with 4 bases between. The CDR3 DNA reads TGCAGCGTTGCCTCCACAGATACGCAGTATTTT. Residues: CSVASTDTQYF.

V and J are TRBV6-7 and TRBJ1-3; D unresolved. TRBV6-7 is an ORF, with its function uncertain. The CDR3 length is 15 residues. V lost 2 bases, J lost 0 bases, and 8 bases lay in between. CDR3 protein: CASSYAESSGNTIYF. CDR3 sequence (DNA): TGTGCCAGCAGTTACGCCGAGAGCTCTGGAAACACCATATATTTT.